A selection of T cell receptor beta chains follows, all from one sample in a study of T cells in Graves' hyperthyroidism and ophthalmopathy. Each CDR3 protein is one row after TCRdb ran MiXCR on the multiplex PCR reads. The data show roughly 530,000 distinct CDR3 sequences, more than 15% seen once. What was sequenced was blood. These receptors were collected from a woman aged 18-29 years with Graves' ophthalmopathy. The CDR3 runs from the conserved cysteine through the conserved F or W. D genes are given only for firm matches. Only part of the rows carry a size: once, few, many, or a class if the clone is expanded.

d_call: TRBD2; clone_size: many; j_call: TRBJ2-7; v_call: TRBV7-2; cdr3_nt: TGTGCCAGCAGCTATCCGGGAGGGTCCTACGAGCAGTACTTC; cdr3_aa: CASSYPGGSYEQYF
d_call: TRBD1; clone_size: few; j_call: TRBJ1-3; v_call: TRBV12-5; cdr3_nt: TGTGCTAGTGGTTTGGGACAGGGGGCCTCTGGAAACACCATATATTTT; cdr3_aa: CASGLGQGASGNTIYF
d_call: TRBD1; clone_size: .; j_call: TRBJ1-6; v_call: TRBV19; cdr3_nt: TGTGCCAGTAGTGTAGGGGACAGGTCTAATTCACCCCTCCACTTT; cdr3_aa: CASSVGDRSNSPLHF
d_call: .; clone_size: few; j_call: TRBJ2-2; v_call: TRBV10-3; cdr3_nt: TGTGCCATCAGTGATACGGGTCTGAACACCGGGGAGCTGTTTTTT; cdr3_aa: CAISDTGLNTGELFF
d_call: TRBD1; clone_size: .; j_call: TRBJ1-5; v_call: TRBV3-1; cdr3_nt: TGTGCCAGCAGCCAAGATGGACAGGGTAGTCAGCCCCAGCATTTT; cdr3_aa: CASSQDGQGSQPQHF
d_call: TRBD2; clone_size: .; j_call: TRBJ2-3; v_call: TRBV5-8; cdr3_nt: TGTGCCAGCAGCCCCCGACTAGCCACAGATACGCAGTATTTT; cdr3_aa: CASSPRLATDTQYF
d_call: TRBD2; clone_size: few; j_call: TRBJ2-7; v_call: TRBV5-8; cdr3_nt: TGTGCCAGCAGACAGGGACTAGCGGGGACCTACGAGCAGTACTTC; cdr3_aa: CASRQGLAGTYEQYF
d_call: .; clone_size: few; j_call: TRBJ2-7; v_call: TRBV28; cdr3_nt: TGTGCCAGCAGTTTACCCAGGGGGGAAACCTACGAGCAGTACTTC; cdr3_aa: CASSLPRGETYEQYF
d_call: TRBD1; clone_size: many; j_call: TRBJ1-1; v_call: TRBV20-1; cdr3_nt: TGCAGTGCTCCCGACAGGGGGAAAATGAACACTGAAGCTTTCTTT; cdr3_aa: CSAPDRGKMNTEAFF
d_call: .; clone_size: many; j_call: TRBJ2-5; v_call: TRBV6-1; cdr3_nt: TGTGCCAGCGTTTTACGACGGCACCAAGAGACCCAGTACTTC; cdr3_aa: CASVLRRHQETQYF
d_call: .; clone_size: many; j_call: TRBJ2-7; v_call: TRBV3-1; cdr3_nt: TGTGCCAGCAGTCAAGGGGGCTACGAGCAGTACTTC; cdr3_aa: CASSQGGYEQYF
d_call: .; clone_size: .; j_call: TRBJ2-5; v_call: TRBV6-1; cdr3_nt: TGTGCCAGCAGTCCCCGGGACGGTAATCATCAGTACTTC; cdr3_aa: CASSPRDGNHQYF
d_call: TRBD2; clone_size: .; j_call: TRBJ2-2; v_call: TRBV27; cdr3_nt: TGTGCCAGCAGTTTATCGATGGGACTAGCGGGGGGAGACACCGGGGAGCTGTTTTTT; cdr3_aa: CASSLSMGLAGGDTGELFF
d_call: .; clone_size: many; j_call: TRBJ2-2; v_call: TRBV7-2; cdr3_nt: TGTGCCAGCAGCCTATCTGACGGGGAGCTGTTTTTT; cdr3_aa: CASSLSDGELFF
d_call: TRBD2; clone_size: .; j_call: TRBJ2-2; v_call: TRBV6-1; cdr3_nt: TGTGCCAGCACCCGGGAGGCGAACACCGGGGAGCTGTTTTTT; cdr3_aa: CASTREANTGELFF
d_call: .; clone_size: many; j_call: TRBJ2-3; v_call: TRBV3-1; cdr3_nt: TGTGCCAGCAGCCAGAGAGCGCCAGGGAACACAGATACGCAGTATTTT; cdr3_aa: CASSQRAPGNTDTQYF
d_call: TRBD2; clone_size: few; j_call: TRBJ2-7; v_call: TRBV2; cdr3_nt: TGTGCCAGCAGTGAAATTGGACTAGCGGCCTACGAGCAGTACTTC; cdr3_aa: CASSEIGLAAYEQYF
d_call: .; clone_size: many; j_call: TRBJ1-2; v_call: TRBV27; cdr3_nt: TGTGCCAGCAGTTTTACAGGGATGGGAAATGGCTACACCTTC; cdr3_aa: CASSFTGMGNGYTF
d_call: TRBD1; clone_size: many; j_call: TRBJ2-3; v_call: TRBV5-6; cdr3_nt: TGTGCCAGCAGCTTGGAACAGGGGGTGCAGTATTTT; cdr3_aa: CASSLEQGVQYF
d_call: .; clone_size: many; j_call: TRBJ2-7; v_call: TRBV7-2; cdr3_nt: TGTGCCAGCAGCTTAGAGCCGGGGAGGGAGCAGTACTTC; cdr3_aa: CASSLEPGREQYF
d_call: .; clone_size: .; j_call: TRBJ2-1; v_call: TRBV11-3; cdr3_nt: TGTGCCAGCAGCTTAGGAGCGGGCAGGGGCTCCTACAATGAGCAGTTCTTC; cdr3_aa: CASSLGAGRGSYNEQFF
d_call: .; clone_size: many; j_call: TRBJ2-3; v_call: TRBV10-3; cdr3_nt: TGTGCCATCACGGCCAGCGGCAATACTTACACAGATACGCAGTATTTT; cdr3_aa: CAITASGNTYTDTQYF
d_call: .; clone_size: many; j_call: TRBJ1-5; v_call: TRBV28; cdr3_nt: TGTGCCAGCAGTGGGGGGATCAACAATCAGCCCCAGCATTTT; cdr3_aa: CASSGGINNQPQHF
d_call: TRBD2; clone_size: few; j_call: TRBJ2-1; v_call: TRBV9; cdr3_nt: TGTGCCAGCAGCACTCGGGGGGATGAGCAGTTCTTC; cdr3_aa: CASSTRGDEQFF